Included here is one T cell receptor beta chain sequence, with context. The antigen is unknown. The sample originates from a study of cytomegalovirus exposure and HLA in healthy donors. Study-wide results and limits: Reports described diagnosis of cytomegalovirus status by the classifier as highly specific and sensitive. A later analysis showed that HLA-associated TCR beta chains had undergone more clonal expansion than equally common others. Cytomegalovirus association was assigned to about 150 TCR beta chains. For most TCR beta V segments, an earlier analysis put the productive rate at about 90% or about 30% of the time.

Per germline, CDR1 GTSNPN and CDR2 SVGIG (reference sequence). The CDR3 runs to 14 residues. Trimming removed 3 bases from V and 0 bases from J, with 10 bases in between. The PCR contained 60 Vbeta and 13 Jbeta primers. The method was immunoSEQ multiplex PCR; TCRdb's version includes in-frame clones alone and lacks a portion of them. This sample carries 100,000 or so clones, about four fifths of them seen once, and the ten largest clones take under 2%. Sequencing used PBMCs. This receptor was taken from a woman in her 40s in good health and CMV-seronegative. This sequence joins TRBV30 and TRBJ2-3; a possible D gene is TRBD2 (5 bases). CDR3 bases: TGTGCCTGGAGGAGCGGTCCTAGCACAGATACGCAGTATTTT. This gives the protein CAWRSGPSTDTQYF.